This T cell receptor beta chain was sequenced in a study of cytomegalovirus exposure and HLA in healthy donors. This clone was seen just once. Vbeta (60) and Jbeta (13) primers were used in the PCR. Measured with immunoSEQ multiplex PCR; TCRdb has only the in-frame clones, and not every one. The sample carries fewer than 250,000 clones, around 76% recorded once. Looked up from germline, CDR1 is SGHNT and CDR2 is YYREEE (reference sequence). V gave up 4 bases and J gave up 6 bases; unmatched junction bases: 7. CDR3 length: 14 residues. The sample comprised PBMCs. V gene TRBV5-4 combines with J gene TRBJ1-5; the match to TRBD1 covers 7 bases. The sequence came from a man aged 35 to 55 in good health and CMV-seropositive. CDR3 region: CASSRYTGVQPQHF. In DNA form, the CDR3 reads TGTGCCAGCAGCCGCTACACAGGGGTTCAGCCCCAGCATTTT.